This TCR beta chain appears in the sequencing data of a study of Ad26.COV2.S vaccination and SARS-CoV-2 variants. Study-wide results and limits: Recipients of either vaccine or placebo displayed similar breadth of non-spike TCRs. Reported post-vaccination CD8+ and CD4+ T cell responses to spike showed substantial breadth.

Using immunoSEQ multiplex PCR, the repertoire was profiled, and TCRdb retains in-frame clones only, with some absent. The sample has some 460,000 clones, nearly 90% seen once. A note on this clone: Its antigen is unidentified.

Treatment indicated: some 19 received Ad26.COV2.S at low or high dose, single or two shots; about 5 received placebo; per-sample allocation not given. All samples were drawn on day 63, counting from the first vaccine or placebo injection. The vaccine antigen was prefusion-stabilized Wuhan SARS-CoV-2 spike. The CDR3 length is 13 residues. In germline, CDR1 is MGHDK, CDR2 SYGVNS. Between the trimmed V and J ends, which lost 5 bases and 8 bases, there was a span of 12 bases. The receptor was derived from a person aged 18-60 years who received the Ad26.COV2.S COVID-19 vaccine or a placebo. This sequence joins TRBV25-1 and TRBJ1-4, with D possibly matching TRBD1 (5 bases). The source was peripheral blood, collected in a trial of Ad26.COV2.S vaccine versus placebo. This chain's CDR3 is CASSKNRGEKLFF. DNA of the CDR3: TGTGCCAGCAGTAAAAACCGGGGGGAAAAACTGTTTTTT.